The entry that follows covers one T cell receptor (beta chain) sequence. Its cognate antigen is unknown. Some clones are missing from TCRdb's copy, which holds only in-frame ones; the method was immunoSEQ multiplex PCR. The sample holds 150,000 or so clones; about 95% are singletons and the top ten take less than 2%. This sample is drawn from a study of cytomegalovirus exposure and HLA in healthy donors. Study findings and constraints: Diagnosis of cytomegalovirus status made by the classifier reportedly showed high specificity and sensitivity.

While the first cohort had fewer than 850 subjects, the donors belonged to the separate validation cohort of about 120 subjects. This clonotype originated in a man between 18 and 29 years old in good health and CMV-seropositive. The specimen was PBMCs.

CDR3 nucleotides: TGCAGCGTTGGGCAGGGCGAAACTGAAGCTTTCTTT. It yields the protein CSVGQGETEAFF. The chain uses TRBV29-1 and TRBJ1-1; D possibly corresponds to TRBD1 (5 bases). The length of the CDR3 is 12 residues. Trimming took off 4 bases at V and 5 bases at J, with 11 bases between the two ends. Germline CDR1 SQVTM, CDR2 ANQGSEA. Together with reference TRBV29-1 and TRBJ1-1, the CDR3 gives the full variable domain: SAVISQKPSRDICQRGTSLTIQCQVDSQVTMMFWYRQQPGQSLTLIATANQGSEATYESGFVIDKFPISRPNLTFSTLTVSNMSPEDSSIYLCSVGQGETEAFFGQGTRLTVV.